This TCR beta chain was retrieved from a study of T cells in Graves' hyperthyroidism and ophthalmopathy. About the research overall: Peripheral blood sampling occurred at initial diagnosis, before any treatment. Whole-study findings and limits: Ophthalmopathy stood apart from stable hyperthyroidism in a 13 V-J model.

Worth noting for this clonotype: Antigen: not known.

The hyperthyroidism was newly diagnosed and had lasted under 2 months; the patients were aged 18 to 65. TCR beta CDR3 regions were amplified from RNA transcripts. TCR CDR3 regions were first amplified by RT-PCR with HTBI primers. TCRdb recomputed calls from the multiplex PCR reads with MiXCR, one row per CDR3 protein. The table lists nearly 600,000 distinct CDR3 sequences, approximately 14% of them singletons. This CDR3 is 17 amino acids long. Germline lookup yields CDR1 SGHVS and CDR2 FQNEAQ. V trimming: 3 bases; J trimming: 0 bases; junction bases outside the gene matches: 7. The TCR was taken from a woman in her twenties or thirties with Graves' hyperthyroidism that later progressed to Graves' ophthalmopathy. This sequence joins TRBV7-8 and TRBJ1-1; 10 nucleotides line up with TRBD1. Sequenced material: blood. The DNA for the CDR3 is TGTGCCAGCAGCTTGAACGTGGGACAGGGGATGAACACTGAAGCTTTCTTT. Protein: CASSLNVGQGMNTEAFF.